What follows are 25 T cell receptor beta chains derived from one specimen sequenced in a study of blood T cell repertoires in COVID-19. Method: immunoSEQ multiplex PCR; TCRdb's copy keeps in-frame clones and lacks some. The table has around 250,000 clones, approximately 80% seen once. The specimen sequenced was peripheral blood. These receptors were collected from an elderly woman with acute or convalescent COVID-19.

The chain combines TRBV20-1 with TRBJ1-1, with 10 positions matching TRBD1. The CDR3 is 15 residues long. The V and J ends lost 3 bases and 4 bases, in that order; junction bases with no gene match: 8. Germline CDR1 reads DFQATT; CDR2 reads SNEGSKA (reference sequence). This chain's CDR3 is CSASRDRGGLTEAFF. The CDR3 nucleotides are TGCAGTGCTAGTAGGGACAGGGGAGGACTCACTGAAGCTTTCTTT.

The V and J genes are TRBV9 and TRBJ2-2, with 8 bases that match TRBD1. V lost 6 bases and J lost 4; bases outside the gene matches: 11. CDR1 and CDR2 (germline): SGDLS, YYNGEE. The CDR3 length is 16 residues. The CDR3 sequence: CASNPGQGRGTGELFF. In DNA form, the CDR3 reads TGTGCCAGCAATCCAGGACAGGGCCGAGGCACCGGGGAGCTGTTTTTT.

The V gene is TRBV10-3, the J gene TRBJ1-2; D uncertain. The CDR3 length is 14 residues. Germline loops: CDR1 ENHRY, CDR2 SYGVKD. V lost 3 bases and J lost 3, with 11 bases in between. The CDR3 nucleotides are TGTGCCATCAGTGACCTCGGAGGGTACTATGGCTACACCTTC. It translates to CAISDLGGYYGYTF.

This chain joins TRBV11-3 and TRBJ2-3; TRBD2 might be the D (5 bases). Germline V gene sequence: CDR1 SGHNT, CDR2 YENEEA. The CDR3 extends over 15 amino acids. Trimming pared 1 base from V and 1 base from J, leaving 9 bases between. CDR3 nucleotides: TGTGCCAGCAGCTTAGGGGTCGGGGGCACAGATACGCAGTATTTT. Translating gives CASSLGVGGTDTQYF.

The chain uses TRBV7-2 and TRBJ2-1; 9 nucleotides align to TRBD2. V shed 5 bases, J shed 3 bases, and the junction held 11 bases outside the gene matches. The CDR3 totals 17 residues. Germline V lookup: CDR1 SGHTA, CDR2 FQGNSA. The CDR3 sequence is CASSLWLAGVLYNEQFF. For the CDR3, the DNA is TGTGCCAGCAGCCTTTGGTTAGCGGGAGTTCTCTACAATGAGCAGTTCTTC.

The chain couples TRBV28 to TRBJ2-3; 11 nucleotides match TRBD1. J gave up 8 bases and V 5 bases, and 9 bases lay outside the gene matches. The CDR3 spans 15 residues. Germline V gene lookup returns CDR1 MDHEN and CDR2 SYDVKM. In nucleotides, the CDR3 is TGTGCCAGCAGTCATACCGGGACAGGGGGTGGTACGCAGTATTTT. Translation: CASSHTGTGGGTQYF. The variable domain in full, with the rest retrieved from reference TRBV28 and TRBJ2-3, is DVKVTQSSRYLVKRTGEKVFLECVQDMDHENMFWYRQDPGLGLRLIYFSYDVKMKEKGDIPEGYSVSREKKERFSLILESASTNQTSMYLCASSHTGTGGGTQYFGPGTRLTVL.

The V and J genes are TRBV6-1 and TRBJ1-2; 7 nucleotides match TRBD1. From germline, CDR1 is MNHNS and CDR2 SASEGT. This CDR3 spans 13 amino acids. The V gene end was trimmed by 0 bases and the J gene end by 6 bases; junction bases not matched to a gene: 1. The CDR3 loop is CASSEAGTDGYTF. The CDR3 coding sequence is TGTGCCAGCAGTGAAGCGGGGACAGATGGCTACACCTTC.

The chain carries TRBV7-2 and TRBJ1-2, with 8 bases that match TRBD1. Germline-derived CDR1 and CDR2 are SGHTA and FQGNSA. The trim removed 5 bases at V and 2 bases at J, leaving 1 base unmatched. This CDR3 has 13 amino acids. CDR3 in DNA: TGTGCCAGCAGCCGGACAGGGAACTATGGCTACACCTTC. It codes for CASSRTGNYGYTF.

This clone was seen only once. V and J are TRBV5-1 and TRBJ2-7; 8 nucleotides align to TRBD1. The V gene's germline CDR1 is SGHRS and CDR2 YFSETQ. The CDR3 loop spans 16 amino acids. The V and J ends lost 1 base and 3 bases, in that order; junction bases with no gene match: 9. The CDR3 region has the DNA TGCGCCAGCAGCTTGCTCGGACAGGGCCTAGACTACGAGCAGTACTTC. Encoded protein: CASSLLGQGLDYEQYF.

This clone is a singleton in its sample. The chain carries TRBV6-5 and TRBJ2-7; 11 bases map to TRBD2. V shed 8 bases and J 4 bases; nucleotides not matched to a gene: 7. The CDR3 has 14 residues. Germline V gene data show CDR1 as MNHEY and CDR2 as SVGAGI. The CDR3 DNA is TGTGCCAGCTCCACGGGACTAGCGGTTTACGAGCAGTACTTC. Its translation: CASSTGLAVYEQYF.

This chain links TRBV6-2 or TRBV6-3 with TRBJ2-7; D is ambiguous. The CDR3 extends over 13 amino acids. V gave up 2 bases and J gave up 4 bases, with 9 bases separating them. Germline lookup yields CDR1 MNHEY and CDR2 SVGEGT. CDR3 sequence reads: CASSYRRNYEQYF. In DNA form, the CDR3 reads TGTGCCAGCAGTTACCGGCGGAATTACGAGCAGTACTTC.

In the case of this clone: This specimen includes other DNA sequences encoding the same CDR3. The rearrangement uses TRBV5-1 and TRBJ1-1; TRBD1 is a possible D gene (5 bases). In germline, CDR1 is SGHRS, CDR2 YFSETQ. Deletions cut 3 bases from V and 1 base from J, with 10 bases between. This CDR3 has 14 amino acids. CDR3 region: CASSSQGGNTEAFF. Here the CDR3 DNA reads TGCGCCAGCAGCTCCCAGGGCGGGAACACTGAAGCTTTCTTT.

In its sample, this clone was seen a few times. The chain carries TRBV14 and TRBJ2-7; perhaps TRBD1 as D (6 bases). V shed 3 bases and J shed 2 bases, with 17 bases lying between them. The CDR3 has 16 residues. Germline V gene sequence: CDR1 SGHDN, CDR2 FVKESK. For the CDR3, the DNA is TGTGCCAGCAGCCAGGAAAGATTACAGGGCACCTACGAGCAGTACTTC. Its translation: CASSQERLQGTYEQYF. The whole variable domain, filled in from reference TRBV14 and TRBJ2-7, reads EAGVTQFPSHSVIEKGQTVTLRCDPISGHDNLYWYRRVMGKEIKFLLHFVKESKQDESGMPNNRFLAERTGGTYSTLKVQPAELEDSGVYFCASSQERLQGTYEQYFGPGTRLTVT.

This sequence joins TRBV30 and TRBJ1-1; D remains unclear. Deletions cut 2 bases from V and 5 bases from J, with 9 bases between. The CDR3 runs 12 residues. The germline CDR1 and CDR2 sequences are GTSNPN and SVGIG (reference sequence). In DNA, the CDR3 is TGTGCCTGGAGTCCCTCCAGAACTGAAGCTTTCTTT. The encoded protein is CAWSPSRTEAFF. The full variable domain, its missing parts supplied by reference TRBV30 and TRBJ1-1, is SQTIHQWPATLVQPVGSPLSLECTVEGTSNPNLYWYRQAAGRGLQLLFYSVGIGQISSEVPQNLSASRPQDRQFILSSKKLLLSDSGFYLCAWSPSRTEAFFGQGTRLTVV.

The chain couples TRBV21-1 to TRBJ1-3; no DNA check was done on the table's D call, TRBD1. TRBV21-1 is a pseudogene locus. CDR3 size: 16 residues. CDR3: CASSPRDRLSRNTIYF. CDR3 bases: TGTGCCAGCAGCCCCCGGGACAGGCTATCCCGAAACACCATATATTTT.

The J gene is TRBJ2-3, the V gene TRBV28; TRBD2 aligns across 8 bases. The junction had 6 bases not matched to a gene; V was cut back by 6 bases and J by 1 base. The CDR3 is 15 amino acids. CDR1 and CDR2 from the germline V gene are MDHEN and SYDVKM. DNA for the CDR3: TGTGCCAGCAGATTAGGACTAGCTGGCACAGATACGCAGTATTTT. Its translation is CASRLGLAGTDTQYF.

This clone was recorded once. The V and J genes are TRBV28 and TRBJ2-1, with D perhaps matching TRBD2 (6 bases). The V and J ends lost 6 bases and 2 bases respectively, with 11 bases between them. The germline CDR1 and CDR2 sequences are MDHEN and SYDVKM. The length of the CDR3 is 14 residues. The CDR3 is CASRKLAAYNEQFF. CDR3 sequence (DNA): TGTGCCAGCAGAAAACTAGCCGCCTACAATGAGCAGTTCTTC.

In this sample, this clone turned up many times. The chain has TRBV7-9 and TRBJ2-6; 9 bases agree with TRBD1. There are 18 residues in the CDR3. The junction had 7 bases not matched to a gene; V was cut back by 4 bases and J by 0 bases. CDR1 SEHNR and CDR2 FQNEAQ come from the germline V gene (reference sequence). The CDR3 sequence: CASSSTGTGLSGANVLTF. CDR3 sequence (DNA): TGTGCCAGCAGCTCAACCGGGACAGGGCTCTCTGGGGCCAACGTCCTGACTTTC.

The rearrangement joins TRBV3-1 (or the pseudogene TRBV3-2) to TRBJ1-5; D gene unclear. In germline, CDR1 is LGHDT, CDR2 YNNKEL (reference sequence). Trimming shortened V by 0 bases and J by 0 bases, and 9 bases separated the two germline ends. This CDR3 region has 16 residues. The CDR3 bases are TGTGCCAGCAGCCAAGATGGTAACTATAGCAATCAGCCCCAGCATTTT. Its translation: CASSQDGNYSNQPQHF.

The chain recombines TRBV7-2 with TRBJ1-1; D ambiguous. This CDR3 is built from 12 residues. Trimming stripped 3 bases from V and 5 bases from J, with 7 bases between. Germline V gene lookup returns CDR1 SGHTA and CDR2 FQGNSA. CDR3 in amino acids: CASSFSRTEAFF. In nucleotides, the CDR3 is TGTGCCAGCAGCTTTTCCCGGACTGAAGCTTTCTTT.

The CDR3 is CASSPLAGNNEQFF. The CDR3, as DNA: TGTGCCAGCTCACCACTAGCGGGCAACAATGAGCAGTTCTTC. This chain uses TRBV18 with TRBJ2-1, with 7 nucleotides matching TRBD2. In germline, CDR1 is KGHSH, CDR2 LQKENI. The CDR3 loop spans 14 amino acids. The trim removed 1 base at V and 5 bases at J, leaving 2 bases unmatched.

The chain joins TRBV4-3 to TRBJ2-1, with a weak D call TRBD2 (6 bases). CDR3 length equals 15 residues. Trimming pared 0 bases from V and 6 bases from J, leaving 12 bases between. Germline lookup yields CDR1 LGHNA and CDR2 YSLEER. The CDR3 DNA sequence: TGCGCCAGCAGCCAAGACACTAGCCGAATCAATGAGCAGTTCTTC. Translated, it gives CASSQDTSRINEQFF.

As for this clone: The junction and the germline gene differ at one end; a read error may be behind it. V is TRBV2 and J is TRBJ1-5; 9 bases line up with TRBD1. The germline gives CDR1 SNHLY, CDR2 FYNNEI. This CDR3 comprises 15 residues. The CDR3 DNA sequence: TGTGCCAGCAGCGAAGACGGGGGACAGGGTCAGCCCCAGCATTTT. Encoded protein: CASSEDGGQGQPQHF.

This clone occurred once. This rearrangement joins TRBV18 to TRBJ2-1; the match to TRBD2 covers 8 bases. CDR1 and CDR2 (germline): KGHSH, LQKENI. There are 15 residues in the CDR3. With 5 bases clipped from V and 7 bases from J, the junction kept 10 bases outside the gene matches. The CDR3 coding sequence is TGTGCCAGCTCAACAATCAGCGGGAGCGGGAATGAGCAGTTCTTC. This sequence encodes CASSTISGSGNEQFF.

The chain carries TRBV7-2 and TRBJ1-3; 9 bases align to TRBD1. The CDR3 spans 16 residues. After removal of 2 bases from V and 4 bases from J, the junction contained 6 bases not matched to a gene. The germline V gene encodes CDR1 SGHTA and CDR2 FQGNSA. The CDR3 protein is CASSLQGTGYGNTIYF. In DNA form, the CDR3 reads TGTGCCAGCAGCTTACAAGGGACAGGGTACGGAAACACCATATATTTT.